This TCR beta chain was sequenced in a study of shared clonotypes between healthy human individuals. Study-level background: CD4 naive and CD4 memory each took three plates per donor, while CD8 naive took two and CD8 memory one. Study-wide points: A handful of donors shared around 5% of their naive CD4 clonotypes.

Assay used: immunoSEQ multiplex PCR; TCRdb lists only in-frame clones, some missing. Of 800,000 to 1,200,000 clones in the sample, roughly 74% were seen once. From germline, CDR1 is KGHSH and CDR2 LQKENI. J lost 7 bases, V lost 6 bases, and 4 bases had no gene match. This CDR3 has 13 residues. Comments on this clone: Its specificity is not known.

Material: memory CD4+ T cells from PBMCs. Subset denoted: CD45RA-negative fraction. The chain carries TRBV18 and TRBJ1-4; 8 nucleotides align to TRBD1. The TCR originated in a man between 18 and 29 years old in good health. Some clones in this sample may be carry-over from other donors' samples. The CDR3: CASSTGGGEKLFF. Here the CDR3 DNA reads TGTGCCAGCTCTACAGGGGGAGGTGAAAAACTGTTTTTT.